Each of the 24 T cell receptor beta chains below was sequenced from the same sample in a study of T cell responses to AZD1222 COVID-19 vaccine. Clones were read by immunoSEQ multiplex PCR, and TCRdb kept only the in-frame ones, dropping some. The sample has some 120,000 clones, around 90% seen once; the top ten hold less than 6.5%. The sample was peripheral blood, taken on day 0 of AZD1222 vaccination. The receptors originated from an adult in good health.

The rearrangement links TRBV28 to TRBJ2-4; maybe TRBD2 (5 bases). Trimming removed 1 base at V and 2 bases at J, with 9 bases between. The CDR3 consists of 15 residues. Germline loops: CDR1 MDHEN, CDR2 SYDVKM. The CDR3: CASSLSGISKNIQYF. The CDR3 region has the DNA TGTGCCAGCAGTTTATCGGGGATCTCCAAAAACATTCAGTACTTC. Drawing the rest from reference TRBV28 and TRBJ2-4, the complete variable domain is DVKVTQSSRYLVKRTGEKVFLECVQDMDHENMFWYRQDPGLGLRLIYFSYDVKMKEKGDIPEGYSVSREKKERFSLILESASTNQTSMYLCASSLSGISKNIQYFGAGTRLSVL.

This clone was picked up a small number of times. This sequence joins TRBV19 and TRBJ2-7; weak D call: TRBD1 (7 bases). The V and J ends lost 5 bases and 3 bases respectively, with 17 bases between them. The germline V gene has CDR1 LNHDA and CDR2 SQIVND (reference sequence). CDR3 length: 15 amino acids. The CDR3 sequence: CASSPLEGQLYEQYF. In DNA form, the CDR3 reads TGTGCCAGTAGTCCCCTGGAGGGACAGCTCTACGAGCAGTACTTC.

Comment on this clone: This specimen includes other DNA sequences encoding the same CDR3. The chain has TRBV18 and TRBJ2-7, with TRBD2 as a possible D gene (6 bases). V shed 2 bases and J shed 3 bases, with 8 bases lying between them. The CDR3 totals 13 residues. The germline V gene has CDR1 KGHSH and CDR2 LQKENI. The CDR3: CASSPGRDYEQYF. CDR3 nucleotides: TGTGCCAGCTCACCAGGGCGGGACTACGAGCAGTACTTC.

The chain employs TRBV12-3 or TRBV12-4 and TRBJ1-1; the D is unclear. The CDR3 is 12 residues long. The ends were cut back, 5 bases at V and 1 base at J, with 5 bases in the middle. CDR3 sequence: CASSRKNTEAFF. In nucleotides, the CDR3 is TGTGCCAGCAGTAGAAAGAACACTGAAGCTTTCTTT.

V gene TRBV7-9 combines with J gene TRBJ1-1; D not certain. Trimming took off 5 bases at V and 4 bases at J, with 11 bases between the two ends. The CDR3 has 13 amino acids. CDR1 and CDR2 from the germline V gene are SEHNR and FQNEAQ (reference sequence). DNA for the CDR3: TGTGCCAGCAGCACCCTGATGGGCACTGAAGCTTTCTTT. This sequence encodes CASSTLMGTEAFF.

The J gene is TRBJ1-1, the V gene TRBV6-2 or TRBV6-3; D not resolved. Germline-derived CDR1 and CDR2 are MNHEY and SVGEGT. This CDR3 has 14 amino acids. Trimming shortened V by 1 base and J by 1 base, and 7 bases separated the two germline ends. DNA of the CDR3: TGTGCCAGCAGTTACTTGCGGACGAACACTGAAGCTTTCTTT. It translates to CASSYLRTNTEAFF.

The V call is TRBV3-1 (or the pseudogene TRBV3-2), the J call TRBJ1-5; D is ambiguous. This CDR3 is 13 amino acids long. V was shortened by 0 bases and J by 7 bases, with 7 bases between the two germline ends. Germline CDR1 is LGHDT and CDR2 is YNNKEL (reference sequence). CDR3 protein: CASSQDWVQPQHF. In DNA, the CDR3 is TGTGCCAGCAGCCAAGATTGGGTACAGCCCCAGCATTTT.

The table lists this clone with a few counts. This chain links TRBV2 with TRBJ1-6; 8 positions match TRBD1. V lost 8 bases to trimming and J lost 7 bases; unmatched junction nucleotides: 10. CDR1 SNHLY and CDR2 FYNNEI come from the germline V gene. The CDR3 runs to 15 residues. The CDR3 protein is CASCLTGQENSPLHF. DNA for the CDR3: TGTGCCAGCTGTTTAACGGGACAGGAAAATTCACCCCTCCACTTT.

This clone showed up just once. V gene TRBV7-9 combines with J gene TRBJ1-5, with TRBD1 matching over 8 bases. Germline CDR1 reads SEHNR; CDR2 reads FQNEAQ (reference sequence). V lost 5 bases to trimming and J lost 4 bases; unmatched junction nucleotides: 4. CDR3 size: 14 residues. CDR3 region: CASSRTGSNQPQHF. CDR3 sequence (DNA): TGTGCCAGCAGCCGGACAGGGTCAAATCAGCCCCAGCATTTT.

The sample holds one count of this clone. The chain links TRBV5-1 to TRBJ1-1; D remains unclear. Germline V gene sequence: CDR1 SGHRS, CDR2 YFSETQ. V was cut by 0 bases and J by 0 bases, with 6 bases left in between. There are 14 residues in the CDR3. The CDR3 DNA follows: TGCGCCAGCAGCTTGGTTCACTTGAACACTGAAGCTTTCTTT. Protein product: CASSLVHLNTEAFF.

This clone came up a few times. DNA for the CDR3: TGTGCCAGTAGACGAATAGGGAATCAGCCCCAGCATTTT. Its translation is CASRRIGNQPQHF. The chain carries TRBV19 and TRBJ1-5; D not resolved. This CDR3 comprises 13 residues. Trimming took 6 bases from V and 4 from J, leaving 10 bases between them. Germline loops: CDR1 LNHDA, CDR2 SQIVND (reference sequence). Complete variable domain (other parts from reference TRBV19 and TRBJ1-5): DGGITQSPKYLFRKEGQNVTLSCEQNLNHDAMYWYRQDPGQGLRLIYYSQIVNDFQKGDIAEGYSVSREKKESFPLTVTSAQKNPTAFYLCASRRIGNQPQHFGDGTRLSIL.

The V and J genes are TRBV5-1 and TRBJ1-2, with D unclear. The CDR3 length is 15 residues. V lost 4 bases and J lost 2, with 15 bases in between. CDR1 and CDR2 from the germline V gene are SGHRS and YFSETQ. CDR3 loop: CASSLGPEGNYGYTF. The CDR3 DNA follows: TGCGCCAGCAGCCTCGGACCTGAAGGGAACTATGGCTACACCTTC.

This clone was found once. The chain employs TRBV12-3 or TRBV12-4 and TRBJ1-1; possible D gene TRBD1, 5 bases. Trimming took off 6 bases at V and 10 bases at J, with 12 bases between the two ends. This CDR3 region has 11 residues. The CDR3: CASSPGPGAFF. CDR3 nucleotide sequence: TGTGCCAGCAGCCCGGGACCCGGAGCTTTCTTT.

The CDR3 here is CASLTGGNTEAFF. DNA of the CDR3: TGTGCCAGCCTTACAGGAGGGAACACTGAAGCTTTCTTT. The chain links TRBV28 to TRBJ1-1; the D gene is possibly TRBD1 (5 bases). There are 13 residues in the CDR3. Trimming cost V 8 bases and J 1 base, with 11 bases left between them. The germline gives CDR1 MDHEN, CDR2 SYDVKM.

The CDR3 sequence is CASSWTGSSYEQYF. The CDR3, as DNA: TGTGCCAGCAGCTGGACAGGAAGCTCCTACGAGCAGTACTTC. This chain connects TRBV7-9 to TRBJ2-7; 7 nucleotides align to TRBD1. The CDR3 consists of 14 residues. After removal of 4 bases from V and 0 bases from J, the junction contained 3 bases not matched to a gene. Germline CDR1 reads SEHNR; CDR2 reads FQNEAQ (reference sequence). Drawing the rest from reference TRBV7-9 and TRBJ2-7, the complete variable domain is DTGVSQNPRHKITKRGQNVTFRCDPISEHNRLYWYRQTLGQGPEFLTYFQNEAQLEKSRLLSDRFSAERPKGSFSTLEIQRTEQGDSAMYLCASSWTGSSYEQYFGPGTRLTVT.

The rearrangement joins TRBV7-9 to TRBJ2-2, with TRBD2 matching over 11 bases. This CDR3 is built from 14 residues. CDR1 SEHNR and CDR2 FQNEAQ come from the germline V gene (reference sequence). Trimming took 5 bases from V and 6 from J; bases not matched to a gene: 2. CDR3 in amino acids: CASSVLAGAGELFF. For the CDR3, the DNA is TGTGCCAGCAGCGTACTAGCGGGAGCCGGGGAGCTGTTTTTT. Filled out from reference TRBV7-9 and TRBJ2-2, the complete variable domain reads DTGVSQNPRHKITKRGQNVTFRCDPISEHNRLYWYRQTLGQGPEFLTYFQNEAQLEKSRLLSDRFSAERPKGSFSTLEIQRTEQGDSAMYLCASSVLAGAGELFFGEGSRLTVL.

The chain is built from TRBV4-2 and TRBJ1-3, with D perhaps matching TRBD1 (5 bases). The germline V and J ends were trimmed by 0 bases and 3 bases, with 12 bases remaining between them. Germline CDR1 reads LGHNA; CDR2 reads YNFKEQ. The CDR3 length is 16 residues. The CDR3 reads CASSQDPAGGGNTIYF. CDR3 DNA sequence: TGTGCCAGCAGCCAAGATCCGGCCGGGGGTGGAAACACCATATATTTT.

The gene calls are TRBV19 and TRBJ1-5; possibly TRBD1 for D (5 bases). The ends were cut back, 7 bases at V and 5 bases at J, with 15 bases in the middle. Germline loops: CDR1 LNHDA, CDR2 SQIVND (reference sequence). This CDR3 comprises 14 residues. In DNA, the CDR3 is TGTGCCAGTAACTTTGGACAAGTAGATCAGCCCCAGCATTTT. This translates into CASNFGQVDQPQHF.

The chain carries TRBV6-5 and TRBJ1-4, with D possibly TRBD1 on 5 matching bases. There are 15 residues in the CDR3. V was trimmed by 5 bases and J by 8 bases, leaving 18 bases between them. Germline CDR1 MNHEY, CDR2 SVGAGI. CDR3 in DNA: TGTGCCAGCAGTCCCGTCTCCGGGGCGGGGGAAAAACTGTTTTTT. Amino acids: CASSPVSGAGEKLFF.

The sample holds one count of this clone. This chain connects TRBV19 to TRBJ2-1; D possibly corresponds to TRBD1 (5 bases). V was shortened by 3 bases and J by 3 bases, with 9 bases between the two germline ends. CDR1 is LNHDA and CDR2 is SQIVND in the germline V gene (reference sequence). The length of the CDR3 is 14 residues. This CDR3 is CASSIKGFYNEQFF. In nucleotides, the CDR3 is TGTGCCAGTAGTATTAAGGGGTTCTACAATGAGCAGTTCTTC.

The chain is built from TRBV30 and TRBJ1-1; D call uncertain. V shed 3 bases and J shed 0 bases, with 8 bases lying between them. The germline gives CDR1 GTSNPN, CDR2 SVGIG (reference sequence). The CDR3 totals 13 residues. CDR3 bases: TGTGCCTGGAGCCGGGAGATGAACACTGAAGCTTTCTTT. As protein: CAWSREMNTEAFF.

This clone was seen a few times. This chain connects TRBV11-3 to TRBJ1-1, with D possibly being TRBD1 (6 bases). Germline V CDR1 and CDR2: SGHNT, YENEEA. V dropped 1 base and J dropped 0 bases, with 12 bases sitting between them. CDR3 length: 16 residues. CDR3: CASSLGTDPMNTEAFF. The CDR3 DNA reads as TGTGCCAGCAGCTTAGGGACAGACCCCATGAACACTGAAGCTTTCTTT.

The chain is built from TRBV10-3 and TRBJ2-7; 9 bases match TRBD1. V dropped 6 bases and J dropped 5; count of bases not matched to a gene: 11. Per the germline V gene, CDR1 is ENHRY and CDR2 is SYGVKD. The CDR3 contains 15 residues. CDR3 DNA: TGTGCCATCAGCAAAACCGGGACAGGGTATGACGAGCAGTACTTC. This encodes CAISKTGTGYDEQYF.

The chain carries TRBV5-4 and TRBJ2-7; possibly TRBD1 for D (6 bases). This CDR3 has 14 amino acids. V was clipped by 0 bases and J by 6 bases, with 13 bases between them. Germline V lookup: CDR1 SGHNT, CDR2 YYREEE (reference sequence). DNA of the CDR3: TGTGCCAGCAGCTTGGCCTCCTCAGGGGCCGAGCAGTACTTC. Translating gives CASSLASSGAEQYF.